This TCR beta chain was identified in a study of T cell responses to AZD1222 COVID-19 vaccine. TCRdb keeps only in-frame clones here, not all; method: immunoSEQ multiplex PCR. The sample holds approximately 99,000 clones, about 92% seen once. V was pared by 4 bases and J by 0 bases, with 12 bases of the junction left unmatched. Per the germline V gene, CDR1 is SGHRS and CDR2 is YFSETQ. CDR3 length: 18 amino acids. Here the sequenced sample was peripheral blood, taken on day 0 of MenACWY control vaccination. The source is an adult in good health. V usage is TRBV5-1 and J usage is TRBJ2-7; 11 bases map to TRBD2. The CDR3 nucleotides read TGCGCCAGCAGCCTGACCCTTAGCGGGGGGGACTCCTCCTACGAGCAGTACTTC. Residues: CASSLTLSGGDSSYEQYF.